Following are 30 T cell receptor beta chains from one sample sequenced in a study of cytomegalovirus exposure and HLA in healthy donors. The primer mix had 60 Vbeta and 13 Jbeta primers. Produced via immunoSEQ multiplex PCR; TCRdb's table is partial and in-frame only. This table has around 130,000 clones, over 70% appearing once. Source material: PBMCs. These receptors originate from an older woman in good health and CMV-seropositive.

This chain links TRBV18 with TRBJ1-5, with TRBD1 matching over 7 bases. The germline CDR1 and CDR2 sequences are KGHSH and LQKENI. V lost 5 bases, J lost 7 bases, and 8 bases stayed unmatched. The CDR3 contains 14 residues. The CDR3 DNA reads TGTGCCAGCTCATCTGCGACAGGGATGCAGCCCCAGCATTTT. It translates to CASSSATGMQPQHF. The full variable domain, in which reference TRBV18 and TRBJ1-5 provide the parts outside the CDR3, is NAGVMQNPRHLVRRRGQEARLRCSPMKGHSHVYWYRQLPEEGLKFMVYLQKENIIDESGMPKERFSAEFPKEGPSILRIQQVVRGDSAAYFCASSSATGMQPQHFGDGTRLSIL.

V and J are TRBV7-9 and TRBJ2-1; perhaps TRBD2 as D (5 bases). The CDR3 totals 13 residues. The germline V gene has CDR1 SEHNR and CDR2 FQNEAQ (reference sequence). V shed 2 bases and J shed 9 bases, with 11 bases lying between them. In DNA, the CDR3 is TGTGCCAGCAGCTTAAGAGGCGGAGGTGAGCAGTTCTTC. Its translation is CASSLRGGGEQFF.

Concerning this clone itself: Sequence at one end of the junction differs from germline and may be a read error. The gene calls are TRBV14 and TRBJ2-3; TRBD2 agrees at 9 bases. The CDR3 runs to 17 residues. The V gene's germline CDR1 is SGHDN and CDR2 FVKESK. The CDR3 DNA reads as TGTGCCAGCAGACAAGGGAAGGGCGGGGGGGCCTGGGATACGCAGTATTTT. Its protein is CASRQGKGGGAWDTQYF.

The chain recombines TRBV18 with TRBJ2-1; 10 bases map to TRBD2. V dropped 6 bases and J dropped 4; count of bases not matched to a gene: 6. This CDR3 is 15 amino acids long. Germline assignment: CDR1 KGHSH and CDR2 LQKENI. The CDR3: CASSSTSGDYNEQFF. The CDR3 DNA sequence: TGTGCCAGCTCCTCAACTAGCGGGGATTACAATGAGCAGTTCTTC. The full variable domain, rest sourced from reference TRBV18 and TRBJ2-1, is NAGVMQNPRHLVRRRGQEARLRCSPMKGHSHVYWYRQLPEEGLKFMVYLQKENIIDESGMPKERFSAEFPKEGPSILRIQQVVRGDSAAYFCASSSTSGDYNEQFFGPGTRLTVL.

The genes are TRBV5-1 and TRBJ1-1; D gene unclear. The ends were cut back, 0 bases at V and 2 bases at J, with 8 bases in the middle. CDR1 is SGHRS, CDR2 YFSETQ, per germline. The CDR3 extends over 14 amino acids. CDR3 coding DNA: TGCGCCAGCAGCTTGGAGGCGGCCAACACTGAAGCTTTCTTT. This encodes CASSLEAANTEAFF.

The chain couples TRBV27 to TRBJ2-3; 12 bases are a match to TRBD2. Losses at the gene ends were 3 bases for V and 5 bases for J; bases not matched to a gene: 6. This CDR3 has 16 residues. Germline assignment: CDR1 MNHEY and CDR2 SMNVEV (reference sequence). CDR3 amino acids: CASSLRLAGAKDTQYF. CDR3 sequence (DNA): TGTGCCAGCAGTTTGAGACTAGCGGGGGCGAAAGATACGCAGTATTTT.

CDR3 nucleotide sequence: TGTGCCAGCAGTGCTGACAGGGGGCAGGGGGGGGAGCTGTTTTTT. Its protein product is CASSADRGQGGELFF. This chain joins TRBV6-6 and TRBJ2-2, with 10 bases that match TRBD1. Germline-derived CDR1 and CDR2 are MNHNY and SVGAGI (reference sequence). The CDR3 has 15 amino acids. Trimming cost V 5 bases and J 8 bases; bases outside gene matches: 8.

This clone has just one count. CDR3 sequence reads: CASSFAAGAEAFF. CDR3 in DNA: TGCGCCAGCAGCTTCGCCGCAGGGGCTGAAGCTTTCTTT. The chain employs TRBV5-1 and TRBJ1-1; D might be TRBD1 (6 bases). With 2 bases removed from V and 6 bases from J, the gap between germline ends came to 11 bases. The CDR3 spans 13 residues. Germline V gene data show CDR1 as SGHRS and CDR2 as YFSETQ.

The chain carries TRBV10-3 and TRBJ2-7; 8 bases align to TRBD1. Germline assignment: CDR1 ENHRY and CDR2 SYGVKD. The CDR3 runs to 14 residues. V gave up 3 bases and J gave up 6 bases; unmatched junction bases: 7. The CDR3 loop reads CAISDPDRDLEQYF. For the CDR3, the DNA is TGTGCCATCAGTGACCCGGACAGGGACCTCGAGCAGTACTTC.

The chain recombines TRBV6-1 with TRBJ2-7, with unresolved D. Germline CDR1 and CDR2: MNHNS and SASEGT. The CDR3 spans 11 residues. The V gene lost 4 bases and the J gene lost 13 bases, with 14 bases spanning the gap. CDR3 nucleotides: TGTGCCAGCAGTGTCTTCACAGAAAATTACTTC. It encodes CASSVFTENYF.

The rearrangement joins TRBV6-5 to TRBJ1-4; 7 bases align to TRBD1. Trimming at V came to 6 bases and at J to 3 bases, leaving 7 bases not matched to a gene. The germline V gene has CDR1 MNHEY and CDR2 SVGAGI. This CDR3 contains 15 residues. CDR3 protein: CASSTGDGANEKLFF. The CDR3 DNA follows: TGTGCCAGCAGCACAGGGGACGGGGCTAATGAAAAACTGTTTTTT.

This clone was recorded a few times. The chain couples TRBV27 to TRBJ2-7; possible D gene TRBD1, 6 bases. Germline V gene lookup returns CDR1 MNHEY and CDR2 SMNVEV (reference sequence). Trimming shortened V by 7 bases and J by 5 bases, and 18 bases separated the two germline ends. The CDR3 length is 14 residues. In DNA, the CDR3 is TGTGCCAGCACCCGAACCGGGACACCCAACGAGCAGTACTTC. It encodes CASTRTGTPNEQYF.

Only one count was recorded for this clone. The genes are TRBV28 and TRBJ1-1, with TRBD1 as a possible D gene (6 bases). The CDR3 covers 13 residues. CDR1 is MDHEN, CDR2 SYDVKM, per germline. V lost 6 bases, J lost 7 bases, and 15 bases lay in between. This chain's CDR3 is CASRQADRFEAFF. The CDR3 DNA follows: TGTGCCAGCAGGCAGGCTGACAGGTTTGAAGCTTTCTTT.

The chain links TRBV7-9 to TRBJ1-1; 7 bases line up with TRBD1. The CDR3 is 15 residues long. With 6 bases clipped from V and 4 bases from J, the junction kept 11 bases outside the gene matches. Germline CDR1 SEHNR, CDR2 FQNEAQ (reference sequence). The CDR3 nucleotides read TGTGCCAGCAGGCCACGACAGGGATCGGGCACTGAAGCTTTCTTT. Protein: CASRPRQGSGTEAFF.

The gene calls are TRBV12-5 and TRBJ2-7; TRBD1 agrees at 7 bases. There are 15 residues in the CDR3. CDR1 and CDR2 (germline): LGHNT, FRNRAP. V shed 0 bases and J 0 bases; nucleotides not matched to a gene: 2. The CDR3 is CASGLVGGHSYEQYF. In DNA form, the CDR3 reads TGTGCTAGTGGTTTGGTAGGGGGCCACTCCTACGAGCAGTACTTC.

The chain carries TRBV18 and TRBJ1-3; possible D gene TRBD1, 6 bases. This CDR3 is 15 amino acids long. Per the germline V gene, CDR1 is KGHSH and CDR2 is LQKENI. The germline V and J ends were trimmed by 6 bases and 3 bases, with 15 bases remaining between them. The CDR3 sequence: CASSLQGGIGNTIYF. For the CDR3, the DNA is TGTGCCAGCTCGCTACAGGGAGGGATTGGAAACACCATATATTTT.

The rearrangement uses TRBV2 and TRBJ2-7; D not certain. Germline lookup yields CDR1 SNHLY and CDR2 FYNNEI. V was pared by 7 bases and J by 3 bases, with 13 bases between. CDR3 length: 13 amino acids. The CDR3 DNA reads as TGTGCCAGCAATGTGATGAACAGCTACGAGCAGTACTTC. This encodes CASNVMNSYEQYF. Looking up the rest from reference TRBV2 and TRBJ2-7 gives the full variable domain: EPEVTQTPSHQVTQMGQEVILRCVPISNHLYFYWYRQILGQKVEFLVSFYNNEISEKSEIFDDQFSVERPDGSNFTLKIRSTKLEDSAMYFCASNVMNSYEQYFGPGTRLTVT.

The chain combines TRBV18 with TRBJ2-3; 9 nucleotides line up with TRBD1. Germline trimming cut 4 bases from V and 0 bases from J; bases unmatched to any gene: 2. There are 15 residues in the CDR3. The V gene's germline CDR1 is KGHSH and CDR2 LQKENI. CDR3 bases: TGTGCCAGCTCACTCGGACAGGGGAGCACAGATACGCAGTATTTT. Translating it yields CASSLGQGSTDTQYF.

V and J are TRBV6-1 and TRBJ1-3, with D hard to call. V was trimmed by 10 bases and J by 4 bases, leaving 17 bases between them. Germline V gene lookup returns CDR1 MNHNS and CDR2 SASEGT. This CDR3 has 14 amino acids. CDR3 sequence: CAIEVLEAGNTIYF. CDR3 nucleotides: TGTGCCATCGAAGTTTTAGAGGCCGGAAACACCATATATTTT.

This clone was counted between two and nine times. One junction end disagrees with the germline gene, perhaps due to a read error. V is TRBV7-7 and J is TRBJ2-2, with 8 bases identical to TRBD2. The CDR3 runs to 13 residues. The germline gives CDR1 SSHAT, CDR2 FNYEAQ (reference sequence). This chain's CDR3 is CASSPGGPRELFF. DNA of the CDR3: TGTGCTAGCAGCCCGGGGGGGCCGAGGGAGCTGTTTTTT. The full variable domain, with the rest looked up from reference TRBV7-7 and TRBJ2-2, is GAGVSQSPRYKVTKRGQDVTLRCDPISSHATLYWYQQALGQGPEFLTYFNYEAQPDKSGLPSDRFSAERPEGSISTLTIQRTEQRDSAMYRCASSPGGPRELFFGEGSRLTVL.

The rearrangement links TRBV18 to TRBJ2-2; D remains unclear. The germline V gene encodes CDR1 KGHSH and CDR2 LQKENI. The CDR3 is made up of 13 amino acids. V shed 2 bases and J shed 7 bases, with 8 bases lying between them. CDR3 sequence (DNA): TGTGCCAGCTCACCAGGGCTTGGCGGGGAGCTGTTTTTT. Its translation is CASSPGLGGELFF.

This clone was found once. V usage is TRBV19 and J usage is TRBJ1-1; 10 bases are shared with TRBD1. The CDR3 length is 15 residues. V was pared by 3 bases and J by 5 bases, with 6 bases of the junction left unmatched. Germline V gene data show CDR1 as LNHDA and CDR2 as SQIVND (reference sequence). The CDR3 sequence is CASSIPGTGVTEAFF. The CDR3 bases are TGTGCCAGTAGTATCCCCGGGACAGGGGTTACTGAAGCTTTCTTT.

This clone was seen more than once but under ten times. The rearrangement joins TRBV7-3 to TRBJ1-1; 7 nucleotides line up with TRBD1. Trimming at V came to 7 bases and at J to 1 base, leaving 15 bases not matched to a gene. The CDR3 loop spans 17 amino acids. Germline CDR1 SGHTA, CDR2 FQGTGA. DNA for the CDR3: TGTGCCAGCAAGAGAGGACAGGCGGCGGGGGGGAACACTGAAGCTTTCTTT. Encoded protein: CASKRGQAAGGNTEAFF.

A few counts support this clone. The genes are TRBV27 and TRBJ2-7; D possibly corresponds to TRBD2 (6 bases). Germline CDR1 MNHEY, CDR2 SMNVEV (reference sequence). This CDR3 is built from 15 residues. With 5 bases removed from V and 1 base from J, the gap between germline ends came to 15 bases. CDR3 in amino acids: CASSGPGLSSYEQYF. CDR3 bases: TGTGCCAGCAGTGGACCGGGACTCTCTTCCTACGAGCAGTACTTC.

This clone was counted a few times. V and J are TRBV7-6 and TRBJ1-5; D gene uncertain. Germline CDR1 reads SGHVS; CDR2 reads FNYEAQ. Trimming shortened V by 0 bases and J by 0 bases, and 9 bases separated the two germline ends. CDR3 length: 16 residues. The CDR3 sequence is CASSLAPGYSNQPQHF. The CDR3 DNA follows: TGTGCCAGCAGCTTAGCGCCGGGGTATAGCAATCAGCCCCAGCATTTT.

The rearrangement links TRBV19 to TRBJ1-2; D not certain. Trimming shortened V by 11 bases and J by 0 bases, and 22 bases separated the two germline ends. CDR3 size: 16 residues. CDR1 and CDR2 from the germline V gene are LNHDA and SQIVND (reference sequence). The CDR3 spells CASLPGEANSNYGYTF. The CDR3 DNA sequence: TGTGCCTCCTTACCCGGGGAAGCGAATTCTAACTATGGCTACACCTTC.

This clone showed up just a few times. The chain has TRBV5-6 and TRBJ2-3; perhaps TRBD2 as D (5 bases). Germline V gives CDR1 SGHDT, CDR2 YYEEEE. The V end lost 6 bases, the J end lost 3 bases, and 8 bases lay between the germline ends. CDR3 size: 12 residues. The CDR3 coding sequence is TGTGCCAGCACTCGAGGGACAGATACGCAGTATTTT. Its protein product is CASTRGTDTQYF.

The J gene is TRBJ1-4, the V gene TRBV12-5, with D possibly matching TRBD1 (6 bases). The CDR3 totals 14 residues. Trimming removed 1 base at V and 11 bases at J, with 14 bases between. Germline V lookup: CDR1 LGHNT, CDR2 FRNRAP. CDR3 sequence (DNA): TGTGCTAGTGGTTTGGGACAGGCTTTTGGGAAACTGTTTTTT. It encodes CASGLGQAFGKLFF.

As concerns this clone: Other DNA sequences of this sample code for an identical CDR3. The chain has TRBV5-6 and TRBJ1-1; 7 positions agree with TRBD1. J lost 0 bases, V lost 4 bases, and 9 bases had no gene match. Germline CDR1 reads SGHDT; CDR2 reads YYEEEE. CDR3 size: 16 residues. CDR3 loop: CASSLSQGGLNTEAFF. The CDR3 DNA follows: TGTGCCAGCAGCCTGAGCCAGGGGGGTCTGAACACTGAAGCTTTCTTT.

The chain combines TRBV9 with TRBJ2-7, with 9 bases fitting TRBD2. CDR1 and CDR2 from the germline V gene are SGDLS and YYNGEE. The CDR3 loop spans 16 amino acids. V gave up 2 bases and J gave up 2 bases; unmatched junction bases: 8. The CDR3 nucleotides read TGTGCCAGCAGCGTGGCAGCGGGGGGCACTCCCTACGAGCAGTACTTC. It encodes CASSVAAGGTPYEQYF.